Each of the 9 T cell receptor beta chains below was sequenced from the same sample in a study of cytomegalovirus exposure and HLA in healthy donors. Primers included in the PCR were 60 Vbeta and 13 Jbeta primers. Clones were sequenced by immunoSEQ multiplex PCR, and TCRdb holds only the in-frame ones, with some missing. The sample records around 200,000 clones, around four fifths being singletons. Sequencing was carried out using PBMCs. The receptors here all came from a man aged 50 to 60 in good health and CMV-seronegative.

The chain employs TRBV16 and TRBJ2-3; 9 bases agree with TRBD2. Germline V gene data show CDR1 as KGHSY and CDR2 as FQNENV. The trim removed 5 bases at V and 1 base at J, leaving 1 base unmatched. This CDR3 has 14 residues. CDR3 in DNA: TGTGCCAGCAGCTCTAGCGGGGGCACAGATACGCAGTATTTT. Translated: CASSSSGGTDTQYF.

The rearrangement uses TRBV5-5 and TRBJ1-1, with a weak D call TRBD1 (5 bases). The CDR3 spans 15 residues. Germline loops: CDR1 SGHKS, CDR2 YYEKEE (reference sequence). V lost 4 bases and J lost 0, with 13 bases in between. The CDR3 reads CASSPDTWVNTEAFF. CDR3 coding DNA: TGTGCCAGCAGCCCGGACACCTGGGTGAACACTGAAGCTTTCTTT. Combining the CDR3 with reference TRBV5-5 and TRBJ1-1 gives the whole variable domain DAGVTQSPTHLIKTRGQQVTLRCSPISGHKSVSWYQQVLGQGPQFIFQYYEKEERGRGNFPDRFSARQFPNYSSELNVNALLLGDSALYLCASSPDTWVNTEAFFGQGTRLTVV.

The chain couples TRBV7-2 to TRBJ2-4, with TRBD1 identical over 11 bases. J lost 0 bases, V lost 4 bases, and 2 bases had no gene match. Germline V gene sequence: CDR1 SGHTA, CDR2 FQGNSA. The CDR3 has 16 residues. This CDR3 is CASSSGTGGAKNIQYF. CDR3 sequence (DNA): TGTGCCAGCAGCTCGGGGACAGGGGGAGCCAAAAACATTCAGTACTTC.

The CDR3 bases are TGTGCCAGCAGCTCCGGACTAGCGGCTTACAATGAGCAGTTCTTC. This encodes CASSSGLAAYNEQFF. This sequence joins TRBV5-8 and TRBJ2-1; 10 nucleotides agree with TRBD2. Looked up from germline, CDR1 is SGHTS and CDR2 is YDEGEE. With 3 bases clipped from V and 4 bases from J, the junction kept 4 bases outside the gene matches. The CDR3 is made up of 15 amino acids. Filled out from reference TRBV5-8 and TRBJ2-1, the complete variable domain reads EAGVTQSPTHLIKTRGQQATLRCSPISGHTSVYWYQQALGLGLQFLLWYDEGEERNRGNFPPRFSGRQFPNYSSELNVNALELEDSALYLCASSSGLAAYNEQFFGPGTRLTVL.

The genes are TRBV30 and TRBJ1-1; D not certain. Germline CDR1 is GTSNPN and CDR2 is SVGIG (reference sequence). The CDR3 runs to 13 residues. V was clipped by 4 bases and J by 1 base, with 10 bases between them. CDR3 protein: CAWKEGSNTEAFF. The CDR3 DNA is TGTGCCTGGAAGGAGGGTTCGAACACTGAAGCTTTCTTT.

This clone was picked up one time. V gene TRBV2 combines with J gene TRBJ1-4; the D is unclear. Germline-derived CDR1 and CDR2 are SNHLY and FYNNEI. The CDR3 consists of 13 residues. Trimming took 7 bases from V and 1 from J, leaving 7 bases between them. The CDR3 DNA is TGTGCCAGCACTACTGAAACTAATGAAAAACTGTTTTTT. This translates into CASTTETNEKLFF.

The J gene is TRBJ2-7, the V gene TRBV28, with D possibly matching TRBD1 (6 bases). CDR3 length equals 13 residues. V lost 7 bases to trimming and J lost 3 bases, with 13 bases between them. The germline V gene has CDR1 MDHEN and CDR2 SYDVKM. CDR3 in DNA: TGTGCCAGCACCTTCAGGGGTATCTACGAGCAGTACTTC. Translated, it gives CASTFRGIYEQYF.

The chain is built from TRBV5-4 and TRBJ2-7, with 13 bases lining up with TRBD2. V trimming: 3 bases; J trimming: 0 bases; junction bases outside the gene matches: 0. The CDR3 runs to 15 residues. The germline CDR1 and CDR2 sequences are SGHNT and YYREEE (reference sequence). The CDR3 bases are TGTGCCAGCAGCTGGACTAGCGGGAGCTCCTACGAGCAGTACTTC. Its protein is CASSWTSGSSYEQYF. Full variable domain (missing parts from reference TRBV5-4 and TRBJ2-7): ETGVTQSPTHLIKTRGQQVTLRCSSQSGHNTVSWYQQALGQGPQFIFQYYREEENGRGNFPPRFSGLQFPNYSSELNVNALELDDSALYLCASSWTSGSSYEQYFGPGTRLTVT.

V gene TRBV5-1 combines with J gene TRBJ1-3; tentatively, D is TRBD1 (6 bases). The CDR3 is 15 amino acids. V lost 5 bases, J lost 4 bases, and 16 bases lay in between. Germline V gives CDR1 SGHRS, CDR2 YFSETQ. DNA of the CDR3: TGCGCCAGCAGTCGGGCCGGACAGAGCGGAAACACCATATATTTT. This sequence encodes CASSRAGQSGNTIYF.